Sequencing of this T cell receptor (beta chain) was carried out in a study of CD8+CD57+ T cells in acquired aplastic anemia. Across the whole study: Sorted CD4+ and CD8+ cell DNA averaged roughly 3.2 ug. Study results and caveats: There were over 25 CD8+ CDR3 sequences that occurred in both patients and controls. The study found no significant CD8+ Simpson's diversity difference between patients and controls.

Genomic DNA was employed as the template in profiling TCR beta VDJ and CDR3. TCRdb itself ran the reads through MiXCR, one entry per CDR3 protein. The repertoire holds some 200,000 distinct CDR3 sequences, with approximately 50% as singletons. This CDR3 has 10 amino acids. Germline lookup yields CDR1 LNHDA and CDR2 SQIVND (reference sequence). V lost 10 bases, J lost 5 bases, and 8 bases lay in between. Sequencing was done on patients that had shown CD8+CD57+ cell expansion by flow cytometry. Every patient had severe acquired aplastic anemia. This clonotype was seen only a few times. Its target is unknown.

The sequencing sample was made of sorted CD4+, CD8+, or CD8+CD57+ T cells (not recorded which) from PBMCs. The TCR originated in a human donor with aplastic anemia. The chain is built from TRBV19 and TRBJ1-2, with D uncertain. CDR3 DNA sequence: TGTGCCACCATGGGTTATGGCTACACCTTC. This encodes CATMGYGYTF.